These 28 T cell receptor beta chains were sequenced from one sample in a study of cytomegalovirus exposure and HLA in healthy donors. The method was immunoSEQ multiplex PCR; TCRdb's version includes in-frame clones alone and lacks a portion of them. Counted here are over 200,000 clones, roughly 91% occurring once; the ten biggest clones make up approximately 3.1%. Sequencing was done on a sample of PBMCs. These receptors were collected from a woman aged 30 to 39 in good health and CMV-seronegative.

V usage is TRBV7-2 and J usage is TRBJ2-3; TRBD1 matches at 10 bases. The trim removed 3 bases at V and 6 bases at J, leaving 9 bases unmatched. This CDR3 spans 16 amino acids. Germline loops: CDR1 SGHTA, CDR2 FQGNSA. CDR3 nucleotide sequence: TGTGCCAGCAGCTTGACGCGACAGGGGGCGTCGGATACGCAGTATTTT. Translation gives CASSLTRQGASDTQYF.

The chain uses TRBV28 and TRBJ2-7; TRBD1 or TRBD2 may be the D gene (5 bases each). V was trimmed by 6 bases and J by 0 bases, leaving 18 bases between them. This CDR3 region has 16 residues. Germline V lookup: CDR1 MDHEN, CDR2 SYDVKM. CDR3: CASSLVPGRNSYEQYF. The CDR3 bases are TGTGCCAGCAGCTTGGTCCCGGGACGGAACTCCTACGAGCAGTACTTC.

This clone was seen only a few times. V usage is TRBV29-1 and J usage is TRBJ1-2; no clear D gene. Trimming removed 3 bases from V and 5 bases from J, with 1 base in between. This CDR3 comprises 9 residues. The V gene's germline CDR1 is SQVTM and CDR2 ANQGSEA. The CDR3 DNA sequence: TGCAGCGTTGATTATGGCTACACCTTC. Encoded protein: CSVDYGYTF.

In nucleotides, the CDR3 is TGTGCCAGCAGTCAGGGGGTACGGACCGGGGAGCTGTTTTTT. It encodes CASSQGVRTGELFF. The chain links TRBV6-6 to TRBJ2-2; 7 nucleotides line up with TRBD1. CDR1 MNHNY and CDR2 SVGAGI come from the germline V gene (reference sequence). The CDR3 runs 14 residues. V trimming: 5 bases; J trimming: 5 bases; junction bases outside the gene matches: 5.

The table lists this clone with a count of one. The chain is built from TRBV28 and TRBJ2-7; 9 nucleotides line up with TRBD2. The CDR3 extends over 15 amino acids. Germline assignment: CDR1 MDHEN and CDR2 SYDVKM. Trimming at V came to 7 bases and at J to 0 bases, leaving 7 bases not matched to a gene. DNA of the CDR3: TGTGCCAGCAAGGCTAGCGGGACTATCTCCTACGAGCAGTACTTC. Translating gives CASKASGTISYEQYF.

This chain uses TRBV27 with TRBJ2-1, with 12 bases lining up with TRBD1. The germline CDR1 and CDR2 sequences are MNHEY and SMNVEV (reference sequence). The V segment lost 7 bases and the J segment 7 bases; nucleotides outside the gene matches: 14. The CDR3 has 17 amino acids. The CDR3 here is CASKTQMGQGASNEQFF. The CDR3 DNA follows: TGTGCCAGCAAAACCCAGATGGGACAGGGGGCATCAAATGAGCAGTTCTTC.

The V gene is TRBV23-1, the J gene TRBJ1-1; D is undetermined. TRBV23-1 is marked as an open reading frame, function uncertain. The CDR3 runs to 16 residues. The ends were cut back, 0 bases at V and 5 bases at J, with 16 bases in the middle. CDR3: CASSQSANPWGTEAFF. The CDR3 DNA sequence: TGCGCCAGCAGTCAATCGGCAAATCCATGGGGTACTGAAGCTTTCTTT.

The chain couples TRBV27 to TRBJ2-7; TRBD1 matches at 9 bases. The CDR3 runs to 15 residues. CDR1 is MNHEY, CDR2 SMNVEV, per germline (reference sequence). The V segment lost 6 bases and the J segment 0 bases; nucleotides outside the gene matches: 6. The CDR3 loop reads CASRLGQGPSYEQYF. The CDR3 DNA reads TGTGCCAGCAGGCTGGGACAGGGACCCTCCTACGAGCAGTACTTC.

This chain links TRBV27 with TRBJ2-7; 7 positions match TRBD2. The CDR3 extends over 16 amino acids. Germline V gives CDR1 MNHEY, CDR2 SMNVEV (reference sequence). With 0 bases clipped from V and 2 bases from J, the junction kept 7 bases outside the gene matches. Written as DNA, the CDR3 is TGTGCCAGCAGTTTATCGCAGCGGGAACTCCCCTACGAGCAGTACTTC. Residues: CASSLSQRELPYEQYF.

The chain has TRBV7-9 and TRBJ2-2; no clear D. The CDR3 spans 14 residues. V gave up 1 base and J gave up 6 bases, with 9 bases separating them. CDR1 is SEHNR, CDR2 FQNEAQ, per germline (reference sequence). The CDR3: CASSLDAGAGELFF. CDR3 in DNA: TGTGCCAGCAGCTTAGACGCTGGCGCCGGGGAGCTGTTTTTT.

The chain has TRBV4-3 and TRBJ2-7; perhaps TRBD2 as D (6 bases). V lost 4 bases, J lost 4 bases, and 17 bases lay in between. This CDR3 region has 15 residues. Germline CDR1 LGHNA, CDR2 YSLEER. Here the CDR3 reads CASSPRGRETYEQYF. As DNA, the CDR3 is TGCGCCAGCAGCCCCCGTGGCCGGGAGACGTACGAGCAGTACTTC.

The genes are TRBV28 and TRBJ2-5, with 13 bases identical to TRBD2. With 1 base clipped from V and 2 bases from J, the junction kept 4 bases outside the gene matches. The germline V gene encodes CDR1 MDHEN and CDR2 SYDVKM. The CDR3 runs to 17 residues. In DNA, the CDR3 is TGTGCCAGCAGTTTATTTCCACTAGCGGGAGGGCAAGAGACCCAGTACTTC. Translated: CASSLFPLAGGQETQYF.

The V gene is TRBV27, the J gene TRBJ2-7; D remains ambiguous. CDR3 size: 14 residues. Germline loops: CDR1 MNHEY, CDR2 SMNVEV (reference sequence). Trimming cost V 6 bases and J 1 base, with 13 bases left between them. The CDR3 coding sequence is TGTGCCAGCAGGGCAGGCCAAGGGTCCTACGAGCAGTACTTC. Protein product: CASRAGQGSYEQYF.

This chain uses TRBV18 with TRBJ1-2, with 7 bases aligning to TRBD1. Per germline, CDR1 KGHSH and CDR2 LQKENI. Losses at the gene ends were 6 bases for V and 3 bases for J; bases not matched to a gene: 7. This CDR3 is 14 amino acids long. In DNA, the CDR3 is TGTGCCAGCTCGCAGGGGGACAGCCACTATGGCTACACCTTC. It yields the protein CASSQGDSHYGYTF.

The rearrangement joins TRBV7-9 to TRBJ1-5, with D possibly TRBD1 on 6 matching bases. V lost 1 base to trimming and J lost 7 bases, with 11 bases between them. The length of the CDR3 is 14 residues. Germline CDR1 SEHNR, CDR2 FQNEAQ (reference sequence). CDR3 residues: CASSLVKGGQPQHF. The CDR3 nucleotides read TGTGCCAGCAGCTTAGTAAAGGGGGGGCAGCCCCAGCATTTT.

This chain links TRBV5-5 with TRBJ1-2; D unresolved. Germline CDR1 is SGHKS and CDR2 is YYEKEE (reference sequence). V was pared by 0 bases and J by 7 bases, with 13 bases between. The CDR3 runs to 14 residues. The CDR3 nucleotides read TGTGCCAGCAGCTTGGTGACGGCTAAAGGTGGCTACACCTTC. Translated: CASSLVTAKGGYTF.

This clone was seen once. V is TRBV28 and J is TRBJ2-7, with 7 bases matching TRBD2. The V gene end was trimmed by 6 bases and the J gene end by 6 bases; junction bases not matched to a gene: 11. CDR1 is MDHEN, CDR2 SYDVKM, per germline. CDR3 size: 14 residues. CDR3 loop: CASRLSGKGTEQYF. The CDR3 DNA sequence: TGTGCCAGCAGACTCAGCGGGAAGGGCACCGAGCAGTACTTC.

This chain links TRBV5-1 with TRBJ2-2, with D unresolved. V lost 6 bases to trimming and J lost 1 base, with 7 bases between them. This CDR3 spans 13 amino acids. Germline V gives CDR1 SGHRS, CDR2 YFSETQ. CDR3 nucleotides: TGCGCCAGCAACCCTCGGAACACCGGGGAGCTGTTTTTT. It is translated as CASNPRNTGELFF. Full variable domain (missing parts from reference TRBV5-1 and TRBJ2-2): KAGVTQTPRYLIKTRGQQVTLSCSPISGHRSVSWYQQTPGQGLQFLFEYFSETQRNKGNFPGRFSGRQFSNSRSEMNVSTLELGDSALYLCASNPRNTGELFFGEGSRLTVL.

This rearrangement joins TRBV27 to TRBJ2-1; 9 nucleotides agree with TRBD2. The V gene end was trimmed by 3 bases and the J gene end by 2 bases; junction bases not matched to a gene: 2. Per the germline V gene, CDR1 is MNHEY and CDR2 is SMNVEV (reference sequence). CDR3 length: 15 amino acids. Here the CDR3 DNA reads TGTGCCAGCAGTTTGACTAGCGGTCCCTACAATGAGCAGTTCTTC. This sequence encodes CASSLTSGPYNEQFF.

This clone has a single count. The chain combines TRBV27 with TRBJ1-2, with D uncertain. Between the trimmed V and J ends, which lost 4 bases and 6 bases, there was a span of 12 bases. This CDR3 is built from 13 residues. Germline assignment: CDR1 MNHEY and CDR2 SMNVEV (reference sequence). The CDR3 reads CASSSFAWDGYTF. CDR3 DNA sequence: TGTGCCAGCAGTTCTTTCGCTTGGGATGGCTACACCTTC.

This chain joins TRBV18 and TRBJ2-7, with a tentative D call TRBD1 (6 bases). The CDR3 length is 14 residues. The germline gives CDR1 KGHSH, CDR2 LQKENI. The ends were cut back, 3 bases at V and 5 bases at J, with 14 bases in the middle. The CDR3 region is CASSPRDNQDEQYF. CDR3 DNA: TGTGCCAGCTCACCCCGGGACAATCAGGACGAGCAGTACTTC.

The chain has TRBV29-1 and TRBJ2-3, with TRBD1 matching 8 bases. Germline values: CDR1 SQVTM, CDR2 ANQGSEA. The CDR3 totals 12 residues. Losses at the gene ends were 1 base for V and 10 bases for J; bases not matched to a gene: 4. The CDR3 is CSVEAGGMAQYF. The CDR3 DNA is TGCAGCGTTGAAGCAGGGGGCATGGCGCAGTATTTT.

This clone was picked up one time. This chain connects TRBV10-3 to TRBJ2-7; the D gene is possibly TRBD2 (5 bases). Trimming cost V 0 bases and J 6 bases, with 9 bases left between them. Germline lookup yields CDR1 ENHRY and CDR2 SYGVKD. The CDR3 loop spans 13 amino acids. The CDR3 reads CAISESAGGEQYF. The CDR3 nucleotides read TGTGCCATCAGTGAGTCAGCAGGAGGCGAGCAGTACTTC.

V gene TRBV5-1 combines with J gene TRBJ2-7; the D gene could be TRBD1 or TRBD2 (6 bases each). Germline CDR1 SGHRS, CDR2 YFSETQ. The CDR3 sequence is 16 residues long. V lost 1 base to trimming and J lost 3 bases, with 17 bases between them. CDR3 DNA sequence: TGCGCCAGCAGCTTGTCTGTGGGGGGCCAGGGCTACGAGCAGTACTTC. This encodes CASSLSVGGQGYEQYF.

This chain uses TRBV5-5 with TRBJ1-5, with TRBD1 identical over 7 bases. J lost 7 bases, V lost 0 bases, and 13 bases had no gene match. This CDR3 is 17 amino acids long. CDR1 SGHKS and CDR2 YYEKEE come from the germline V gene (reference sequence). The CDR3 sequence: CASSLDGEGALYQPQHF. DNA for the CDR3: TGTGCCAGCAGCTTGGACGGCGAGGGGGCCTTGTACCAGCCCCAGCATTTT.

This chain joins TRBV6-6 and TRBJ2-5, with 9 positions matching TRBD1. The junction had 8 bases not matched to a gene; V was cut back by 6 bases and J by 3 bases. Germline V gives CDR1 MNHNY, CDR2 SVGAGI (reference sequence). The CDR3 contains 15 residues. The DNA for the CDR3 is TGTGCCAGCAGATCCCACGGGACAGGGAAAGAGACCCAGTACTTC. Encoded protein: CASRSHGTGKETQYF.

Here the CDR3 reads CASSDERDRGVESSYEQYF. The CDR3 DNA is TGTGCCAGCAGTGATGAACGGGACAGGGGCGTCGAGAGCTCCTACGAGCAGTACTTC. The chain uses TRBV6-1 and TRBJ2-7; 10 positions agree with TRBD1. The J segment lost 0 bases and the V segment lost 3 bases, leaving 14 bases of the junction unmatched. The CDR3 is 19 residues long. Germline values: CDR1 MNHNS, CDR2 SASEGT.

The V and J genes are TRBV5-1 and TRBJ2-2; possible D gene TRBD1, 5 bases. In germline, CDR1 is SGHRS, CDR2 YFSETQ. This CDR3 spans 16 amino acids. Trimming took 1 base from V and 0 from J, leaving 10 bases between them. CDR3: CASSLSRAANTGELFF. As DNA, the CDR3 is TGCGCCAGCAGCTTGAGCAGGGCCGCGAACACCGGGGAGCTGTTTTTT.